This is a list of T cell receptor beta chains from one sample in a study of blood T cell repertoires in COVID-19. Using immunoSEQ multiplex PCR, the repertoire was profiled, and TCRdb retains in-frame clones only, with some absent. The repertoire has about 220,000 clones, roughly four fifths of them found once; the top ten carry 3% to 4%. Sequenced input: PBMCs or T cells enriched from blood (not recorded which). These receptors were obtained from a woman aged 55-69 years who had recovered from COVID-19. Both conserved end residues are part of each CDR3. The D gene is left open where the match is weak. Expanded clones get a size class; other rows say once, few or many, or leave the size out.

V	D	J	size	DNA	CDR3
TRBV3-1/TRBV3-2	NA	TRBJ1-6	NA	TGTGCCAGCAGCCAAGAGGCCAGGGGCGGTTCACCCCTCCACTTT	CASSQEARGGSPLHF
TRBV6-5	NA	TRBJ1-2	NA	TGTGCCAGCAGAGACCGTTTTAGGGAGGATGGCTACACCTTC	CASRDRFREDGYTF
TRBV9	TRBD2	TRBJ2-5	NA	TGTGCCAGCAGCGACGGACTAGCGGGAGGCATAAAAGAGACCCAGTACTTC	CASSDGLAGGIKETQYF
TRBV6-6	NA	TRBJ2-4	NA	TGTGCCAGCAGCATCCCGGCGGGCAAAAACATTCAGTACTTC	CASSIPAGKNIQYF
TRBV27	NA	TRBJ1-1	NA	TGTGCCAGCAGTGAGGGCCGGCGAGCCAGAACTGAAGCTTTCTTT	CASSEGRRARTEAFF
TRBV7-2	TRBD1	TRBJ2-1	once	TGTGCCAGCAGCTCACGGGACAGGGGGTTCAATGAGCAGTTCTTC	CASSSRDRGFNEQFF
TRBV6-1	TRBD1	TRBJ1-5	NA	TGTGCCAGCAGTGAAGAACCTGACAGGGGAGGTCTAGGTCAGCCCCAGCATTTT	CASSEEPDRGGLGQPQHF
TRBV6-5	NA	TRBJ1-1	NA	TGTGCCAGCAGTTTCTATCAGGGAACGGAAGCTTTCTTT	CASSFYQGTEAFF
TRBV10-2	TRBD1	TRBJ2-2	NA	TGCGCCAGCAGTGCACAGGGGCCGCGTTCTACCGGGGAGCTGTTTTTT	CASSAQGPRSTGELFF
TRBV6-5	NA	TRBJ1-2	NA	TGTGCCAGCAGTACTAGAGACATGTTTAACTATGGCTACACCTTC	CASSTRDMFNYGYTF
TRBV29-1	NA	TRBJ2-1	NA	TGCAGCGTTGAAGACCCAGGGCGTAGCTCCTACAATGAGCAGTTCTTC	CSVEDPGRSSYNEQFF
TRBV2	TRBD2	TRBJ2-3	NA	TGTGCCCGACGGACTAGCGGGACAGATACGCAGTATTTT	CARRTSGTDTQYF
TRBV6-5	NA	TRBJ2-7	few	TGTGCCAGCAGTATAGGGGACACAGCCTACGAGCAGTACTTC	CASSIGDTAYEQYF
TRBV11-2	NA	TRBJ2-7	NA	TGTGCCAGCAGCTTATTTCGGGACAACTACGAGCAGTACTTC	CASSLFRDNYEQYF
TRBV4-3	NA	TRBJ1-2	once	TGCGCCAGCAGCCAAGAAGCCTCGGGACTCCTAAACTATGGCTACACCTTC	CASSQEASGLLNYGYTF
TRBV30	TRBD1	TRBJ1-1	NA	TGTGCCTGGACCCCGGGACAGGGCCTGAACACTGAAGCTTTCTTT	CAWTPGQGLNTEAFF
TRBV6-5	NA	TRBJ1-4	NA	TGTGCCAGCAGGACAGCAACTAATGAAAAACTGTTTTTT	CASRTATNEKLFF
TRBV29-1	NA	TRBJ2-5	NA	TGCAGCGTTAATGTCGGGGGAGGTGGGCAAGAGACCCAGTACTTC	CSVNVGGGGQETQYF
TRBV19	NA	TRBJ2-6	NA	TGTGCCAGTAGTATGGAGGGCGCCGACTCTGGGGCCAACGTCCTGACTTTC	CASSMEGADSGANVLTF
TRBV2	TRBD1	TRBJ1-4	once	TGTGCCAGCAGGAGGGGGACAGGTGCAACTAATGAAAAACTGTTTTTT	CASRRGTGATNEKLFF
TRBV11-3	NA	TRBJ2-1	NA	TGTGCCAGCAGCGCGGAGGGGCTAAGGAATGAGCAGTTCTTC	CASSAEGLRNEQFF
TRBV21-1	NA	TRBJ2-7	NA	TGTGCCAGCAGCGCCCAGCGAAGCTCCTACGAGCAGTACTTC	CASSAQRSSYEQYF
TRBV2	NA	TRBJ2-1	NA	TGTGCCAGCAAAGAAATAGTCCAAGGGGCGAATGAGCAGTTCTTC	CASKEIVQGANEQFF
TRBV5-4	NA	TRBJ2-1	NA	TGTGCCAGCAGCTCGCCCAATAGAATAAATGAGCAGTTCTTC	CASSSPNRINEQFF
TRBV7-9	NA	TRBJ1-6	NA	TGTGCCAGCAGCTTTCAACTGGGGGCCAATTCACCCCTCCACTTT	CASSFQLGANSPLHF
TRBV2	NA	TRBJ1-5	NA	TGTGCCAGCAGTGACGTGGCTAATCAGCCCCAGCATTTT	CASSDVANQPQHF
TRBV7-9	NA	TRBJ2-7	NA	TGTGCCAGCAGCCGTTTACTAGAAAATTCCTACGAGCAGTACTTC	CASSRLLENSYEQYF
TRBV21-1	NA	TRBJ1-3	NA	TGTGCCAGCAGCCCCCCAGGGATCGCTGGAAACACCATATATTTT	CASSPPGIAGNTIYF
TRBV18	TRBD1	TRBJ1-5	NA	TGTGCCAGCCTAGGTGGCGGACAGGGCAGTAATCAGCCCCAGCATTTT	CASLGGGQGSNQPQHF
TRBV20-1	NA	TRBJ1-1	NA	TGCAGTGCTAGAGAGGACAGTGAAGCTTTCTTT	CSAREDSEAFF
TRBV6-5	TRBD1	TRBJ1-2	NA	TGTGCCAGTGGACAGGGGACTTATAACTATGGCTACACCTTC	CASGQGTYNYGYTF
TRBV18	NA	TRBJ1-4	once	TGTGCCAGCTCACCAGGCCAGGCGAACGGTGAAAAACTGTTTTTT	CASSPGQANGEKLFF
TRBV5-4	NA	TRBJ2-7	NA	TGTGCCAGCAGCTTGGGGACAGCCACCCCCTACGAGCAGTACTTC	CASSLGTATPYEQYF
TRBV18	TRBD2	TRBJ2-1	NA	TGTGCCAGCTCACCAGGGGCGGCGGCGGGAGAGGATGAGCAGTTCTTC	CASSPGAAAGEDEQFF
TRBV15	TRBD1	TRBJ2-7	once	TGTGCCACCAGCAGGGACAGGTCCTACGAGCAGTACTTC	CATSRDRSYEQYF
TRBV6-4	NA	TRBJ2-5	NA	TGTGCCAGCAGTAAGGACCAGGGATGGGAGACCCAGTACTTC	CASSKDQGWETQYF
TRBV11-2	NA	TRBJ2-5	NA	TGTGCCAGCAGCTTCCGAAGCGATCAAGAGACCCAGTACTTC	CASSFRSDQETQYF
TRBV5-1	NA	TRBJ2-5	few	TGCGCCAGCAGCTTGGGCGGCAGGGGAAACCAAGAGACCCAGTACTTC	CASSLGGRGNQETQYF
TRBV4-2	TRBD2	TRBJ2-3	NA	TGTGCCACCCCGGGGGGAGCCGGGACTAGCGGGGGCCCTAGCACAGATACGCAGTATTTT	CATPGGAGTSGGPSTDTQYF
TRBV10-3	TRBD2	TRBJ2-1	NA	TGTGCCATCAGTGGAGGGACTAGCGGGAGGATCTACAATGAGCAGTTCTTC	CAISGGTSGRIYNEQFF